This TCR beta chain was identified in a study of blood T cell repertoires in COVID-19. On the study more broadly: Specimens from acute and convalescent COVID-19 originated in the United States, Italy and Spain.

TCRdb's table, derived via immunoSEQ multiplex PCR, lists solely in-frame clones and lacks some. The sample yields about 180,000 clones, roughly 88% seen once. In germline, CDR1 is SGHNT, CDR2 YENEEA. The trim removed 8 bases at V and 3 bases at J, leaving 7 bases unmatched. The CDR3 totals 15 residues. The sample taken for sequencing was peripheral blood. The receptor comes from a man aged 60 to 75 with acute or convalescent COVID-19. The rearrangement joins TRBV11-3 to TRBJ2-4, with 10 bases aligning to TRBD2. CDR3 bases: TGTGCCAGCTCAGCGGGAGGGCCTGGCAAAAACATTCAGTACTTC. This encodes CASSAGGPGKNIQYF. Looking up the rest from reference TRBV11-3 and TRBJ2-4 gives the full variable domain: EAGVVQSPRYKIIEKKQPVAFWCNPISGHNTLYWYLQNLGQGPELLIRYENEEAVDDSQLPKDRFSAERLKGVDSTLKIQPAELGDSAVYLCASSAGGPGKNIQYFGAGTRLSVL.